This T cell receptor (beta chain) stems from a study of molecular identifiers for immune sequencing clone quantification. Study-level information: Within a replicate experiment, RNA obtained from either about 20,000 or 100,000 naive CD8 cells was divided into five aliquots, and four of those aliquots were then sequenced. Findings of the study overall: Highly expanded clones may be undercounted when identical TCR molecules share barcodes. In naive cells, clones above 20 RNA copies held under 1% of molecules, whereas in effector cells they held over 97%.

This clonotype came up many times. No antigen is known for it. V lost 2 bases and J lost 2, with 9 bases in between. CDR3 size: 14 residues. Germline loops: CDR1 MNHNS, CDR2 SASEGT. TCRdb re-analysed the PCR reads in MiXCR, keeping a single row per CDR3 protein. The sample contains about half a million distinct CDR3 sequences, around 23% of which appear only once. This clonotype was sampled from a human donor in good health. Some libraries in this study had Jurkat cell RNA spiked in. The chain couples TRBV6-1 to TRBJ1-1; D remains unclear. The sample taken for sequencing was naive CD8+ T cells from blood, with Jurkat cell RNA spiked in. Subset noted: FACS-sorted CD8+CD4-CCR7+CD45RA+ naive T cells. The CDR3 reads CASSEFGRNTEAFF. The CDR3 coding sequence is TGTGCCAGCAGTGAATTCGGACGAAACACTGAAGCTTTCTTT.